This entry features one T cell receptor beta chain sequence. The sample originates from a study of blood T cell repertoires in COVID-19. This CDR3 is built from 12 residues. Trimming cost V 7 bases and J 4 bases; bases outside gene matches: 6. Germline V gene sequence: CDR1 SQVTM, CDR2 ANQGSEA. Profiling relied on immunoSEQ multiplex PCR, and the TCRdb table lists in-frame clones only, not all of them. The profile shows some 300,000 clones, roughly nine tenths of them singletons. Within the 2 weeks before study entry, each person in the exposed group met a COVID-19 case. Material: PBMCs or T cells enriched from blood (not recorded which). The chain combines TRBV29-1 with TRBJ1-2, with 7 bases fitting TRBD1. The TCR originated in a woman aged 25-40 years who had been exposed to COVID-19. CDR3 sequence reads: CSADRDSYGYTF. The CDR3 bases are TGCAGCGCAGACAGGGATAGCTATGGCTACACCTTC.